This TCR beta chain is from a study of regulatory T cells in long-lasting Graves disease. Time point noted: persistent/refractory GD, antithyroid drugs over 5 years with positive TRAb. Extracted PBMC RNA gave rise to the TCR library. Sequencing libraries for TCR beta were prepared with iRepertoire HTBI primers and Arm-PCR of CDR3 regions. TCRdb used MiXCR to reprocess the multiplex PCR reads, holding one entry per CDR3 protein. Of around 340,000 distinct CDR3 sequences in the sample, about 19% were seen once. In the case of this clonotype: The CDR3 carries no conserved terminal phenylalanine or tryptophan, so it likely arises from a read error.

The clonotype was recovered from a female donor with Graves disease. The material was peripheral blood mononuclear cells (PBMCs), obtained when the disease was refractory, from a patient treated with antithyroid drugs.

The CDR3 nucleotides read TGTGCCAGTAGTATCAAACAGGGGGCGATAATGACTGAAGCTTTCCTT. Protein: CASSIKQGAIMTEAFL. The V gene is TRBV19, the J gene TRBJ1-1; 9 nucleotides agree with TRBD1. After removal of 3 bases from V and 5 bases from J, the junction contained 10 bases not matched to a gene. Germline V gives CDR1 LNHDA, CDR2 SQIVND (reference sequence). This CDR3 comprises 16 residues.